The subject of this entry is one T cell receptor (beta chain). Its target is unknown. Per the germline V gene, CDR1 is SGHRS and CDR2 is YFSETQ. V gave up 4 bases and J gave up 3 bases; unmatched junction bases: 12. This CDR3 contains 17 residues. With iRepertoire HTBI primers and Arm-PCR of CDR3 regions, TCR beta libraries were built. TCRdb redid the calling of the multiplex PCR reads with MiXCR, one entry per CDR3 protein. This table has about 540,000 distinct CDR3 sequences, 13% appearing once. This sample is part of a study of regulatory T cells in long-lasting Graves disease. Findings and caveats of the study: New patients shared some 970 public clonotypes, fewer than the roughly 2,700 shared by persistent patients.

Time point indicated: newly diagnosed GD, antithyroid drugs for less than 3 months. PBMC-extracted RNA yielded the TCR library. The same data also contributed to another study, on T cells in Graves' hyperthyroidism and ophthalmopathy. From that report: Patients having uncontrolled infection, another autoimmune disease, pregnancy or lactation were not included.

This sequence joins TRBV5-1 and TRBJ1-2, with 10 bases aligning to TRBD1. This sample comprised peripheral blood mononuclear cells (PBMCs), obtained at new diagnosis, from a patient treated with antithyroid drugs. The TCR was taken from a man younger than 40 with Graves disease. The CDR3 DNA reads TGCGCCAGCAGCCCGAGGGGACAGGGGAATCCTGACTATGGCTACACCTTC. Its translation: CASSPRGQGNPDYGYTF. Looking up the rest from reference TRBV5-1 and TRBJ1-2 gives the full variable domain: KAGVTQTPRYLIKTRGQQVTLSCSPISGHRSVSWYQQTPGQGLQFLFEYFSETQRNKGNFPGRFSGRQFSNSRSEMNVSTLELGDSALYLCASSPRGQGNPDYGYTFGSGTRLTVV.